The TCR beta chain described here comes from a study of T cells after posttransplantation cyclophosphamide. Study outcomes and limitations: Tissue-infiltrating T cells from skin or gut overlapped little with blood T cells. After PTCy, TRB diversity resembled that of CNI/methotrexate controls. Donor-recipient repertoire similarity was low at 1-2 months, rising over year one.

In its sample, this clone was seen many times. Its specificity is unknown. Treatment was busulfan-fludarabine conditioning, a marrow graft, and cyclophosphamide on days +3 and +4. The repertoire was sequenced with immunoSEQ multiplex PCR; TCRdb's copy has only in-frame clones and lacks some. The sample shows 12,000 or so clones, no singletons; the ten largest hold roughly 25%. V lost 9 bases to trimming and J lost 4 bases; unmatched junction nucleotides: 6. The germline CDR1 and CDR2 sequences are LNHDA and SQIVND (reference sequence). This CDR3 spans 13 amino acids. V and J are TRBV19 and TRBJ1-2; 9 nucleotides match TRBD1. Sequencing used PBMCs, obtained after allogeneic stem cell transplant with posttransplant cyclophosphamide. This TCR came from a female patient between 35 and 55 years old who received an allogeneic stem cell transplant from a related donor, was CMV-positive, and had acute GVHD only. The graft donor may be the source of some T cells. The CDR3 region is CASRTGEIYGYTF. CDR3 DNA sequence: TGTGCCAGCAGGACAGGGGAGATCTATGGCTACACCTTC.